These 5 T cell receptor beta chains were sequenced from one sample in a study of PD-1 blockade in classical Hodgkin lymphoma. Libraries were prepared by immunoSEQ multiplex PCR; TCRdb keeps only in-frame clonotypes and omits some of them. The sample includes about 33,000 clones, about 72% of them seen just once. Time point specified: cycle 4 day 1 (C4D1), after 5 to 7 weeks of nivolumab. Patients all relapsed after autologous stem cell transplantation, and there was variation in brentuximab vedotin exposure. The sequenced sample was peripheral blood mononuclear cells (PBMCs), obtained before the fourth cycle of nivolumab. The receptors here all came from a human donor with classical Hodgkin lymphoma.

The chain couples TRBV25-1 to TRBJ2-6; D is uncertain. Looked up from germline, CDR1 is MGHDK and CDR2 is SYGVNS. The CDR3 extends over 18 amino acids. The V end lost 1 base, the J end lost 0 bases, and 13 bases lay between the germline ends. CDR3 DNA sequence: TGTGCCAGCAGTGAATCCGTCTCCTCACTCTCTGGGGCCAACGTCCTGACTTTC. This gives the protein CASSESVSSLSGANVLTF.

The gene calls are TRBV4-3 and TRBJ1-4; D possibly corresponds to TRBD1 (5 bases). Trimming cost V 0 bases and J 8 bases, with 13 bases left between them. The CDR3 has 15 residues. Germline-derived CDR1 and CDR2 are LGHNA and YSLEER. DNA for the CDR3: TGCGCCAGCAGCCAAGAGACCGGGGGGAGAGAAAAACTGTTTTTT. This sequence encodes CASSQETGGREKLFF.

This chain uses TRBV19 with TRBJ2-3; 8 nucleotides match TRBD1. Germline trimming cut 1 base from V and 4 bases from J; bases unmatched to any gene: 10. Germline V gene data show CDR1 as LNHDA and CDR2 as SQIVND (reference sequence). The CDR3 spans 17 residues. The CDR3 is CASSIVEQTGAADTQYF. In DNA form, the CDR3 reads TGTGCCAGTAGTATAGTCGAACAGACAGGGGCGGCAGATACGCAGTATTTT.

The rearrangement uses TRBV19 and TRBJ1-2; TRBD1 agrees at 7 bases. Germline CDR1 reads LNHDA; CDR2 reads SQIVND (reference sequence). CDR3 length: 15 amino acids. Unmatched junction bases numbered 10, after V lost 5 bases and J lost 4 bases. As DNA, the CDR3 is TGTGCCAGTAGTGCGGGGACAGCACTTCCCTATGGCTACACCTTC. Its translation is CASSAGTALPYGYTF.

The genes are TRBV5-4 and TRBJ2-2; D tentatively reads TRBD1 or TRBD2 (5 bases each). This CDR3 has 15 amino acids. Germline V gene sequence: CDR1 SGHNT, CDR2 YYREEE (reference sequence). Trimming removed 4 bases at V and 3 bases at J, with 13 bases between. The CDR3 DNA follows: TGTGCCAGCAGCCCCGGGACGAGGTACACCGGGGAGCTGTTTTTT. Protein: CASSPGTRYTGELFF.